The 10 T cell receptor beta chains below come from one sample, sequenced in a study of blood T cell repertoires in COVID-19 (TCRdb year 2020). Library method: the immunoSEQ multiplex PCR assay. TCRdb provides this immuneACCESS table in a form limited to in-frame rearrangements. Some clones are lacking; in checked studies, under half of them reflect an unresolved V gene, and why the rest are absent is not known. In all, the sample holds approximately 80,000 clones, and over 75% of those were seen once. Approximately 2.8% of the sample is taken by the ten largest. The sequencing input was peripheral blood. These receptors all stem from a woman older than 75 with COVID-19, enrolled during active disease.

The count of this clone is one. The rearrangement uses TRBV19 and TRBJ1-5, with D possibly TRBD1 on 5 matching bases. In germline, CDR1 is LNHDA, CDR2 SQIVND (reference sequence). CDR3 size: 13 residues. The V end lost 4 bases, the J end lost 5 bases, and 9 bases lay between the germline ends. CDR3 loop: CASSTQGYQPQHF. The CDR3 DNA is TGTGCCAGTAGTACCCAGGGTTATCAGCCCCAGCATTTT. The full variable domain, rest sourced from reference TRBV19 and TRBJ1-5, is DGGITQSPKYLFRKEGQNVTLSCEQNLNHDAMYWYRQDPGQGLRLIYYSQIVNDFQKGDIAEGYSVSREKKESFPLTVTSAQKNPTAFYLCASSTQGYQPQHFGDGTRLSIL.

The chain uses TRBV27 and TRBJ2-3; 12 bases are a match to TRBD2. Germline V gene lookup returns CDR1 MNHEY and CDR2 SMNVEV (reference sequence). The trim removed 6 bases at V and 5 bases at J, leaving 6 bases unmatched. The CDR3 is 15 residues long. The CDR3 DNA reads as TGTGCCAGCAGCCGACTAGCGGGAGCTAGAGATACGCAGTATTTT. Residues: CASSRLAGARDTQYF.

This chain uses TRBV15 with TRBJ2-2; tentative D call: TRBD2 (6 bases). The V end was cut by 0 bases, the J end by 0 bases, with 11 bases between. The V gene's germline CDR1 is LNHNV and CDR2 YYDKDF (reference sequence). The CDR3 loop spans 17 amino acids. CDR3 loop: CATSRDRQRANTGELFF. The DNA for the CDR3 is TGTGCCACCAGCAGAGATCGCCAGCGGGCGAACACCGGGGAGCTGTTTTTT.

The CDR3 loop reads CAISARTSGGAVHEQYF. The DNA for the CDR3 is TGTGCCATCTCCGCCAGGACTAGCGGGGGGGCCGTCCACGAGCAGTACTTC. The chain uses TRBV10-3 and TRBJ2-7; 15 bases are a match to TRBD2. This CDR3 spans 17 amino acids. From germline, CDR1 is ENHRY and CDR2 SYGVKD. Trimming removed 8 bases from V and 5 bases from J; junction bases left unmatched: 13.

The gene calls are TRBV2 and TRBJ1-1; 7 positions match TRBD1. V was clipped by 7 bases and J by 5 bases; unmatched bases: 19. The CDR3 totals 17 residues. Per the germline V gene, CDR1 is SNHLY and CDR2 is FYNNEI. CDR3 nucleotide sequence: TGTGCCAGCATTAAAGAACAGGGGACCATTAGGGGAACTGAAGCTTTCTTT. This sequence encodes CASIKEQGTIRGTEAFF.

This chain links TRBV5-1 with TRBJ2-5, with D tentatively TRBD2 (5 bases). The V end was cut by 3 bases, the J end by 4 bases, with 10 bases between. CDR1 is SGHRS and CDR2 is YFSETQ in the germline V gene. The CDR3 is 13 residues long. The CDR3 loop is CASSSTSTETQYF. The DNA of the CDR3 is TGCGCCAGCAGCTCAACTAGTACAGAGACCCAGTACTTC.

This clone was counted a single time. The V gene is TRBV4-2, the J gene TRBJ1-4; 9 positions agree with TRBD1. With V trimmed by 6 bases and J by 5 bases, 4 bases remained unmatched. The CDR3 is 14 residues long. The germline V gene encodes CDR1 LGHNA and CDR2 YNFKEQ. The CDR3 DNA sequence: TGTGCCAGCAGACAGACAGGGGGGAATGAAAAACTGTTTTTT. This sequence encodes CASRQTGGNEKLFF.

The chain links TRBV11-3 to TRBJ2-3; 11 nucleotides agree with TRBD2. Germline V gene sequence: CDR1 SGHNT, CDR2 YENEEA. Germline trimming cut 0 bases from V and 6 bases from J; bases unmatched to any gene: 5. The CDR3 runs 16 residues. CDR3 nucleotides: TGTGCCAGCAGCTTAGATAGCGGGGGGGCTTTGGATACGCAGTATTTT. Translated: CASSLDSGGALDTQYF.

V usage is TRBV6-2 or TRBV6-3 and J usage is TRBJ2-3; D gene uncertain. Per the germline V gene, CDR1 is MNHEY and CDR2 is SVGEGT. Between the trimmed V and J ends, which lost 5 bases and 3 bases, there was a span of 3 bases. This CDR3 has 11 amino acids. CDR3 nucleotides: TGTGCCAGCAGTCATACAGATACGCAGTATTTT. It is translated as CASSHTDTQYF.

This sequence joins TRBV5-5 and TRBJ2-3; a weak D match, TRBD2 (5 bases). Trimming removed 4 bases from V and 5 bases from J, with 14 bases in between. The CDR3 has 14 residues. Germline CDR1 reads SGHKS; CDR2 reads YYEKEE (reference sequence). CDR3 sequence reads: CASSPGYEGDTQYF. The CDR3 coding sequence is TGTGCCAGCAGCCCCGGATACGAGGGAGATACGCAGTATTTT.